Given below is one T cell receptor beta chain in context. This entry belongs to a study of blood T cell repertoires in COVID-19. Study background: Samples representing acute and convalescent COVID-19 were sourced from the United States, Italy and Spain.

The protocol was immunoSEQ multiplex PCR, while the TCRdb copy is restricted to in-frame clones and leaves out a portion. The profile shows tens of thousands of clones, around 82% of them singletons. This CDR3 is 15 amino acids long. CDR1 is SGHNT, CDR2 YYREEE, per germline (reference sequence). The ends lost 9 bases at V and 5 bases at J; junction bases unmatched: 15. The chain carries TRBV5-4 and TRBJ2-5; 8 bases agree with TRBD1. This TCR was sampled from a man aged 60-69 years with acute or convalescent COVID-19. The sequencing sample was made of peripheral blood. The CDR3: CATNTGGRTWETQYF. CDR3 in DNA: TGTGCCACAAACACAGGGGGGCGAACTTGGGAGACCCAGTACTTC.